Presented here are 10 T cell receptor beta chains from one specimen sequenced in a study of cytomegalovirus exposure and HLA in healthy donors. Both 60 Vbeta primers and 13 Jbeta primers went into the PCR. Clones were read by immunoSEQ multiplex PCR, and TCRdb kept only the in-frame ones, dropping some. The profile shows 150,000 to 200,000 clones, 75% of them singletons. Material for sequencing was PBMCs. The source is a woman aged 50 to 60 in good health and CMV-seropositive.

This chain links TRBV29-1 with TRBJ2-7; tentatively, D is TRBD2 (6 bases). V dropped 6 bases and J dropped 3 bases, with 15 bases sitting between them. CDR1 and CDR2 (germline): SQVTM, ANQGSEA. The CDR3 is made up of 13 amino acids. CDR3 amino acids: CSVAGGANYEQYF. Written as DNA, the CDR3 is TGCAGCGTCGCCGGCGGGGCGAACTACGAGCAGTACTTC.

In nucleotides, the CDR3 is TGTGCCAGCAGCTTGGTGGGGGCATATGGCTACACCTTC. Protein product: CASSLVGAYGYTF. The chain combines TRBV5-6 with TRBJ1-2, with D perhaps TRBD1 (6 bases). The CDR3 has 13 residues. The ends were cut back, 0 bases at V and 5 bases at J, with 8 bases in the middle. Germline V gene lookup returns CDR1 SGHDT and CDR2 YYEEEE.

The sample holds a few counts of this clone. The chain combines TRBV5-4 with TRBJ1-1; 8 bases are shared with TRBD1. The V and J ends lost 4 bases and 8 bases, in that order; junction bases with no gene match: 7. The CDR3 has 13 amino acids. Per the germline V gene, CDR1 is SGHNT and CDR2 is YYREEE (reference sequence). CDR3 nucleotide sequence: TGTGCCAGCAGCCCGGACAGGGAGGTCGAAGCTTTCTTT. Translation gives CASSPDREVEAFF.

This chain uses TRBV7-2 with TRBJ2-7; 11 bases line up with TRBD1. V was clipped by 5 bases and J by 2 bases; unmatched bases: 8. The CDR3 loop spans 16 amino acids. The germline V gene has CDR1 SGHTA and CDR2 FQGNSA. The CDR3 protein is CASSRQAGQGAYEQYF. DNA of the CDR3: TGTGCCAGCAGCCGCCAAGCGGGACAGGGGGCCTACGAGCAGTACTTC.

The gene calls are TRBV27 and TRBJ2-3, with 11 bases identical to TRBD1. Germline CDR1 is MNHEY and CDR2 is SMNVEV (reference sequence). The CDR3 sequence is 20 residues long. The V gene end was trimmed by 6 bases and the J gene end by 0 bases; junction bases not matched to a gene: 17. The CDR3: CASSIRGKGQGVYSTDTQYF. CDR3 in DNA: TGTGCCAGCAGCATAAGGGGAAAGGGACAGGGGGTTTATAGCACAGATACGCAGTATTTT.

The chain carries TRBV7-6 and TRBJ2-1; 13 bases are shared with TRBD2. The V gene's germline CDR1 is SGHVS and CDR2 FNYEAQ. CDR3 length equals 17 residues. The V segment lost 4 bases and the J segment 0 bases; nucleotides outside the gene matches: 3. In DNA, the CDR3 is TGTGCCAGCAGCTCCGGACTAGCGGGGGACTCCTACAATGAGCAGTTCTTC. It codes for CASSSGLAGDSYNEQFF.

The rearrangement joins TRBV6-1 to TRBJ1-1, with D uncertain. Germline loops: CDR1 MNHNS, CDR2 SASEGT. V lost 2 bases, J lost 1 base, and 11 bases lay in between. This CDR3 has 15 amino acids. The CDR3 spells CASSENRVRNTEAFF. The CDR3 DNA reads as TGTGCCAGCAGTGAAAACCGGGTAAGGAACACTGAAGCTTTCTTT.

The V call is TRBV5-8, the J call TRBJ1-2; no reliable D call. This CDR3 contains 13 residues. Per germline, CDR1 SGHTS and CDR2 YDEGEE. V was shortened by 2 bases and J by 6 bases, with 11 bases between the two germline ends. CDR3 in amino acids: CASSFKFENGYTF. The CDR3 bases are TGTGCCAGCAGCTTCAAATTCGAGAATGGCTACACCTTC. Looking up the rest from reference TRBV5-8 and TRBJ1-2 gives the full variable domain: EAGVTQSPTHLIKTRGQQATLRCSPISGHTSVYWYQQALGLGLQFLLWYDEGEERNRGNFPPRFSGRQFPNYSSELNVNALELEDSALYLCASSFKFENGYTFGSGTRLTVV.

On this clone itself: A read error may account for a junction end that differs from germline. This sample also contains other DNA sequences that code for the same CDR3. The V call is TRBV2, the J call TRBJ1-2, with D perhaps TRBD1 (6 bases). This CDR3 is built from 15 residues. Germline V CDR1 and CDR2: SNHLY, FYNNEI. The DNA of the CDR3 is TGTGCTAGCAGTGATAACGGGGGAGGGGGAGCTGGCTACACCTTC. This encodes CASSDNGGGGAGYTF. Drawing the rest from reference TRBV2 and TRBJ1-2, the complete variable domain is EPEVTQTPSHQVTQMGQEVILRCVPISNHLYFYWYRQILGQKVEFLVSFYNNEISEKSEIFDDQFSVERPDGSNFTLKIRSTKLEDSAMYFCASSDNGGGGAGYTFGSGTRLTVV.

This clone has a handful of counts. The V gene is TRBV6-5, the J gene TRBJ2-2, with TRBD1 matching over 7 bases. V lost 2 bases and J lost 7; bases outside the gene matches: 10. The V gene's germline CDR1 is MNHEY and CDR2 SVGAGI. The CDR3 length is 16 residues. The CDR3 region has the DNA TGTGCCAGCAGTTACGCCTGGACAGGCGCGGGCGGGGAGCTGTTTTTT. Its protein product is CASSYAWTGAGGELFF.